The 17 T cell receptor beta chains given below trace back to one sample, sequenced in a study of identical twins. From the 5' RACE reads, TCRdb called clonotypes with MiXCR, one entry per CDR3 protein. The sample records roughly 750,000 distinct CDR3 sequences, approximately 22% being singletons. This sample also belongs to another study, concerning T cells expressing NK-cell markers.

Sequencing was carried out using PBMCs. Every receptor here comes from a woman under 30 in good health.

To note about this clonotype: An end of the junction differs from the germline gene, which may be a read error. J is TRBJ2-7 and V is TRBV6-1; possible D gene TRBD1, 5 bases. There are 14 residues in the CDR3. Germline-derived CDR1 and CDR2 are MNHNS and SASEGT. CDR3 in DNA: TGTGCCTGCAGACAGTTTGCAGGATTGGGCGAGCAGTACTTC. Its translation: CACRQFAGLGEQYF.

Many counts were recorded for this clonotype. The genes are TRBV29-1 and TRBJ1-2, with TRBD1 as a possible D gene (5 bases). The germline V gene encodes CDR1 SQVTM and CDR2 ANQGSEA. V was clipped by 4 bases and J by 7 bases, with 13 bases between them. This CDR3 is built from 12 residues. The chain's CDR3 is CSVGEGPGGYTF. CDR3 DNA: TGCAGCGTTGGTGAGGGGCCGGGTGGCTACACCTTC.

The chain is built from TRBV9 and TRBJ2-1; the match to TRBD2 covers 8 bases. J was trimmed by 8 bases and V by 0 bases; bases with no gene match: 13. The CDR3 totals 17 residues. CDR1 SGDLS and CDR2 YYNGEE come from the germline V gene. The CDR3 DNA is TGTGCCAGCAGCGTAGACGCCGCAAGCGGGGGTATATATGAGCAGTTCTTC. Its translation is CASSVDAASGGIYEQFF.

The chain couples TRBV4-2 to TRBJ2-5; D is possibly TRBD2 (6 bases). CDR3 length: 17 amino acids. The V gene lost 1 base and the J gene lost 2 bases, with 17 bases spanning the gap. Per the germline V gene, CDR1 is LGHNA and CDR2 is YNFKEQ. The CDR3 here is CASSQGSAGPLQETQYF. The CDR3, as DNA: TGTGCCAGCAGCCAAGGAAGCGCGGGGCCACTACAAGAGACCCAGTACTTC.

This clonotype was seen more than once but under ten times. The gene calls are TRBV4-3 and TRBJ2-7, with 7 bases lining up with TRBD2. This CDR3 has 18 residues. With V trimmed by 1 base and J by 2 bases, 14 bases remained unmatched. The V gene's germline CDR1 is LGHNA and CDR2 YSLEER. CDR3 DNA sequence: TGCGCCAGCAGCCAAGTATCCTCGCGACTGCGGGGGACCTACGAGCAGTACTTC. As protein: CASSQVSSRLRGTYEQYF.

This clonotype turned up a few times. The chain joins TRBV7-9 to TRBJ2-3; 8 bases fit TRBD2. Germline CDR1 SEHNR, CDR2 FQNEAQ (reference sequence). This CDR3 contains 13 residues. V was clipped by 5 bases and J by 6 bases; unmatched bases: 4. As DNA, the CDR3 is TGTGCCAGCAGCCGACCGGGGGGGGATACGCAGTATTTT. Its translation: CASSRPGGDTQYF.

The V gene is TRBV6-2 or TRBV6-3, the J gene TRBJ2-1; 9 positions agree with TRBD1. Trimming took 6 bases from V and 7 from J; bases not matched to a gene: 10. Germline V gene sequence: CDR1 MNHEY, CDR2 SVGEGT. There are 15 residues in the CDR3. The CDR3 bases are TGTGCCAGCAGCTACCGGGACAGGGTCGGGAATGAGCAGTTCTTC. This gives the protein CASSYRDRVGNEQFF.

The rearrangement joins TRBV29-1 to TRBJ2-7; 11 bases map to TRBD2. The CDR3 extends over 15 amino acids. Germline values: CDR1 SQVTM, CDR2 ANQGSEA. With 4 bases clipped from V and 6 bases from J, the junction kept 11 bases outside the gene matches. CDR3 DNA: TGCAGCGTTGGAATTAGCGGGAGGGGATCGGTCGAGCAGTACTTC. Encoded protein: CSVGISGRGSVEQYF.

The rearrangement uses TRBV29-1 and TRBJ2-1; 9 positions match TRBD1. The CDR3 loop spans 14 amino acids. Germline V gene lookup returns CDR1 SQVTM and CDR2 ANQGSEA. The V and J ends lost 5 bases and 3 bases, in that order; junction bases with no gene match: 5. Here the CDR3 reads CSVSGTGSYNEQFF. CDR3 nucleotide sequence: TGCAGCGTTTCCGGGACAGGGAGCTACAATGAGCAGTTCTTC.

The chain combines TRBV6-1 with TRBJ2-7; 7 nucleotides agree with TRBD2. This CDR3 is built from 14 residues. Germline CDR1 and CDR2: MNHNS and SASEGT. V was pared by 7 bases and J by 5 bases, with 11 bases of the junction left unmatched. The CDR3 region is CASTKRGGSDEQYF. In DNA form, the CDR3 reads TGTGCCAGCACCAAGCGGGGTGGGTCCGACGAGCAGTACTTC.

The chain is built from TRBV18 and TRBJ2-3; 8 bases are shared with TRBD1. Germline values: CDR1 KGHSH, CDR2 LQKENI. The V segment lost 3 bases and the J segment 3 bases; nucleotides outside the gene matches: 5. CDR3 length equals 15 residues. The CDR3 protein is CASSPLTGATDTQYF. CDR3 sequence (DNA): TGTGCCAGCTCACCTCTGACAGGGGCTACAGATACGCAGTATTTT.

In this sample, this clonotype turned up many times. The V gene is TRBV12-5, the J gene TRBJ1-1; no reliable D call. Germline V gene sequence: CDR1 LGHNT, CDR2 FRNRAP. The length of the CDR3 is 13 residues. The V end lost 6 bases, the J end lost 1 base, and 9 bases lay between the germline ends. The chain's CDR3 is CASGELRNTEAFF. The CDR3 nucleotides are TGTGCTAGTGGCGAGTTGAGGAACACTGAAGCTTTCTTT. Supplemented by reference TRBV12-5 and TRBJ1-1, the full variable domain reads DARVTQTPRHKVTEMGQEVTMRCQPILGHNTVFWYRQTMMQGLELLAYFRNRAPLDDSGMPKDRFSAEMPDATLATLKIQPSEPRDSAVYFCASGELRNTEAFFGQGTRLTVV.

This clonotype was found many times. V is TRBV20-1 and J is TRBJ2-1; no firm D call. With 6 bases removed from V and 6 bases from J, the gap between germline ends came to 18 bases. This CDR3 contains 14 residues. CDR1 and CDR2 from the germline V gene are DFQATT and SNEGSKA (reference sequence). The CDR3 region has the DNA TGCAGTGCCAGATCGCGGTACAAGACCAATGAGCAGTTCTTC. This codes for CSARSRYKTNEQFF.

The J gene is TRBJ2-3, the V gene TRBV20-1; 9 bases map to TRBD1. CDR1 and CDR2 (germline): DFQATT, SNEGSKA (reference sequence). J lost 5 bases, V lost 3 bases, and 6 bases had no gene match. This CDR3 has 14 residues. CDR3 nucleotide sequence: TGCAGTGCTAGTATGACAGGGGGAAAAGATACGCAGTATTTT. Amino acids: CSASMTGGKDTQYF.

In this sample, this clonotype turned up a few times. The V and J genes are TRBV5-5 and TRBJ2-7; no reliable D call. Trimming left V 2 bases short and J 0 bases short, with 6 bases between. The germline V gene has CDR1 SGHKS and CDR2 YYEKEE (reference sequence). This CDR3 has 13 residues. CDR3 residues: CASSFGFSYEQYF. CDR3 bases: TGTGCCAGCAGCTTCGGTTTCTCCTACGAGCAGTACTTC.

This clonotype was seen at least ten times. V gene TRBV20-1 combines with J gene TRBJ1-6; D call uncertain. CDR1 is DFQATT, CDR2 SNEGSKA, per germline (reference sequence). Trimming cost V 5 bases and J 9 bases, with 14 bases left between them. CDR3 size: 13 residues. In nucleotides, the CDR3 is TGCAGTGCTCGCATCGGGGAAAGTTCACCCCTCCACTTT. Encoded protein: CSARIGESSPLHF.

This clonotype has more than one count but fewer than ten. The gene calls are TRBV5-1 and TRBJ2-7; D uncertain. V shed 7 bases and J shed 6 bases, with 23 bases lying between them. CDR1 and CDR2 from the germline V gene are SGHRS and YFSETQ. The CDR3 contains 15 residues. Here the CDR3 DNA reads TGCGCCAGCGGGGTTCTTGGACCCCCTTCGGCCGAGCAGTACTTC. Translating it yields CASGVLGPPSAEQYF.